A single sample is the source of the 26 T cell receptor beta chains below, sequenced in a study of OX40 agonist ivuxolimab in advanced cancers. The assay was immunoSEQ multiplex PCR, and TCRdb's table has in-frame clones only and misses some. Of 55,000 to 60,000 clones listed, 75% to 90% were seen once; the top ten hold approximately 3.5%. Sequences were derived from CD4+ or CD8+ T cells sorted from blood, sampled in a trial of the OX40 agonist ivuxolimab. Receptor source: an adult with an advanced solid tumor such as melanoma, head and neck, liver or kidney cancer.

The J gene is TRBJ1-4, the V gene TRBV5-6; D gene uncertain. Trimming pared 4 bases from V and 8 bases from J, leaving 12 bases between. CDR1 is SGHDT and CDR2 is YYEEEE in the germline V gene. The CDR3 contains 13 residues. This CDR3 is CASSDYSREKLFF. CDR3 DNA sequence: TGTGCCAGCAGCGATTACAGTAGGGAAAAACTGTTTTTT. The full variable domain, with the rest looked up from reference TRBV5-6 and TRBJ1-4, is DAGVTQSPTHLIKTRGQQVTLRCSPKSGHDTVSWYQQALGQGPQFIFQYYEEEERQRGNFPDRFSGHQFPNYSSELNVNALLLGDSALYLCASSDYSREKLFFGSGTQLSVL.

V is TRBV30 and J is TRBJ1-6; no clear D gene. The CDR3 has 14 amino acids. V was shortened by 0 bases and J by 7 bases, with 10 bases between the two germline ends. The germline CDR1 and CDR2 sequences are GTSNPN and SVGIG (reference sequence). CDR3 loop: CAWSVTALNSPLHF. The CDR3 DNA reads as TGTGCCTGGAGTGTAACGGCATTAAATTCACCCCTCCACTTT.

The V gene is TRBV7-6, the J gene TRBJ2-6, with a possible D match to TRBD2 (6 bases). This CDR3 has 16 amino acids. Per the germline V gene, CDR1 is SGHVS and CDR2 is FNYEAQ. Trimming cost V 5 bases and J 4 bases, with 15 bases left between them. CDR3 amino acids: CASSPGTASGANVLTF. The DNA for the CDR3 is TGTGCCAGCAGCCCCGGGACTGCTAGCGGGGCCAACGTCCTGACTTTC.

The CDR3, as DNA: TGTGCCAGCAGACTCCGGGACAGGGATGAAAAACTGTTTTTT. The encoded protein is CASRLRDRDEKLFF. The rearrangement links TRBV2 to TRBJ1-4; 9 bases map to TRBD1. Trimming at V came to 6 bases and at J to 6 bases, leaving 5 bases not matched to a gene. Per the germline V gene, CDR1 is SNHLY and CDR2 is FYNNEI. The CDR3 has 14 amino acids.

In DNA form, the CDR3 reads TGTGCCAGCTCTCGTACCCGACAGGAGAACACTGAAGCTTTCTTT. This sequence encodes CASSRTRQENTEAFF. The chain employs TRBV18 and TRBJ1-1; D perhaps matches TRBD1 (6 bases). CDR3 length: 15 residues. Trimming stripped 6 bases from V and 1 base from J, with 15 bases between. The germline V gene has CDR1 KGHSH and CDR2 LQKENI.

V and J are TRBV5-6 and TRBJ1-2; 10 positions match TRBD1. Per germline, CDR1 SGHDT and CDR2 YYEEEE. The CDR3 contains 16 residues. V was pared by 0 bases and J by 2 bases, with 4 bases of the junction left unmatched. The CDR3 DNA reads as TGTGCCAGCAGCTTGGAGACAGGGGGCTCCAACTATGGCTACACCTTC. Its protein is CASSLETGGSNYGYTF.

This clone was observed a few times. The rearrangement links TRBV16 to TRBJ1-5; D not certain. There are 14 residues in the CDR3. Germline loops: CDR1 KGHSY, CDR2 FQNENV. V was cut by 4 bases and J by 4 bases, with 11 bases left in between. For the CDR3, the DNA is TGTGCCAGCAGCCCTAACAGAGCGAATCAGCCCCAGCATTTT. Residues: CASSPNRANQPQHF.

V and J are TRBV19 and TRBJ2-6; 8 positions match TRBD2. The CDR3 totals 18 residues. V shed 3 bases and J 2 bases; nucleotides not matched to a gene: 9. Germline V gives CDR1 LNHDA, CDR2 SQIVND (reference sequence). In DNA form, the CDR3 reads TGTGCCAGTAGTATCGGGAGGGGTTTTGGGGCTGGGGCCAACGTCCTGACTTTC. Translating gives CASSIGRGFGAGANVLTF.

The rearrangement joins TRBV5-1 to TRBJ2-1; 11 bases agree with TRBD2. V shed 9 bases and J 0 bases; nucleotides not matched to a gene: 5. CDR1 and CDR2 (germline): SGHRS, YFSETQ. CDR3 size: 15 residues. CDR3 amino acids: CATRTSGSSYNEQFF. DNA for the CDR3: TGCGCCACCAGGACTAGCGGGTCCTCCTACAATGAGCAGTTCTTC.

The chain recombines TRBV5-6 with TRBJ2-1, with 9 bases that match TRBD1. V trimming: 0 bases; J trimming: 2 bases; junction bases outside the gene matches: 3. The CDR3 totals 16 residues. The germline V gene has CDR1 SGHDT and CDR2 YYEEEE. CDR3 in amino acids: CASSLETGGTYNEQFF. Written as DNA, the CDR3 is TGTGCCAGCAGCTTGGAGACAGGGGGTACCTACAATGAGCAGTTCTTC.

This chain connects TRBV5-6 to TRBJ2-1; D is possibly TRBD1 (6 bases). The CDR3 is made up of 14 amino acids. CDR1 and CDR2 (germline): SGHDT, YYEEEE. The V end lost 7 bases, the J end lost 7 bases, and 18 bases lay between the germline ends. The CDR3 nucleotides are TGTGCCAGCGGGACCAGGGGAAGGGGGAATGAGCAGTTCTTC. It is translated as CASGTRGRGNEQFF.

This sequence joins TRBV5-4 and TRBJ2-5; 7 nucleotides align to TRBD2. V lost 3 bases, J lost 4 bases, and 15 bases stayed unmatched. The CDR3 length is 17 residues. CDR1 SGHNT and CDR2 YYREEE come from the germline V gene (reference sequence). The CDR3 DNA reads TGTGCCAGCAGCTCTGGGGGGGGTTTCCAGGCCTTAGAGACCCAGTACTTC. Its translation: CASSSGGGFQALETQYF.

The J gene is TRBJ2-3, the V gene TRBV5-6; the D call may be TRBD1 or TRBD2 (5 bases each). The CDR3 is made up of 14 amino acids. Trimming took 5 bases from V and 3 from J, leaving 13 bases between them. Germline lookup yields CDR1 SGHDT and CDR2 YYEEEE. In nucleotides, the CDR3 is TGTGCCAGCAGTCTTGCTTGGGGGACAGATACGCAGTATTTT. Protein product: CASSLAWGTDTQYF.

The chain carries TRBV2 and TRBJ2-1; 7 nucleotides agree with TRBD2. This CDR3 spans 13 amino acids. V shed 6 bases and J 4 bases; nucleotides not matched to a gene: 3. CDR1 SNHLY and CDR2 FYNNEI come from the germline V gene. CDR3 sequence: CASSGRTYNEQFF. As DNA, the CDR3 is TGTGCCAGCAGCGGGAGGACTTACAATGAGCAGTTCTTC.

This sequence joins TRBV20-1 and TRBJ1-2; no firm D call. Deletions cut 3 bases from V and 8 bases from J, with 10 bases between. The CDR3 runs to 11 residues. Germline CDR1 is DFQATT and CDR2 is SNEGSKA (reference sequence). This CDR3 is CSARDLWGYTF. The CDR3 bases are TGCAGTGCTAGGGACCTCTGGGGCTACACCTTC.

The rearrangement joins TRBV30 to TRBJ2-3, with 11 bases fitting TRBD2. Germline V gene lookup returns CDR1 GTSNPN and CDR2 SVGIG (reference sequence). V gave up 2 bases and J gave up 5 bases; unmatched junction bases: 6. This CDR3 is built from 15 residues. DNA for the CDR3: TGTGCCTGGAGTTTTTACGGACTAGCGGGAGATACGCAGTATTTT. It specifies CAWSFYGLAGDTQYF.

V usage is TRBV10-3 and J usage is TRBJ1-1; 7 bases are a match to TRBD1. In germline, CDR1 is ENHRY, CDR2 SYGVKD. Trimming removed 8 bases from V and 1 base from J; junction bases left unmatched: 10. This CDR3 comprises 15 residues. The CDR3 protein is CAILASGQPNTEAFF. Here the CDR3 DNA reads TGTGCCATCCTTGCCTCGGGACAGCCGAACACTGAAGCTTTCTTT.

This chain links TRBV10-1 with TRBJ2-3, with D unclear. V lost 3 bases to trimming and J lost 2 bases, with 12 bases between them. The germline V gene encodes CDR1 WNHNN and CDR2 SYGVQD (reference sequence). The CDR3 totals 15 residues. The CDR3 reads CASSDSKPDTDTQYF. DNA of the CDR3: TGCGCCAGCAGTGATTCTAAGCCCGACACAGATACGCAGTATTTT.

J is TRBJ2-1 and V is TRBV19; 9 positions agree with TRBD2. The CDR3 extends over 14 amino acids. V gave up 4 bases and J gave up 7 bases; unmatched junction bases: 5. From germline, CDR1 is LNHDA and CDR2 SQIVND (reference sequence). The CDR3 DNA reads TGTGCCAGTAGTACGGCGGGAGGGCCTAATGAGCAGTTCTTC. Amino acids: CASSTAGGPNEQFF.

The chain recombines TRBV28 with TRBJ2-7; no definite D call. V shed 6 bases and J shed 3 bases, with 12 bases lying between them. This CDR3 region has 13 residues. Germline CDR1 is MDHEN and CDR2 is SYDVKM. Here the CDR3 reads CASSSGDFYEQYF. Written as DNA, the CDR3 is TGTGCCAGCAGCTCTGGGGATTTCTACGAGCAGTACTTC.

V and J are TRBV7-2 and TRBJ2-2; D is uncertain. There are 16 residues in the CDR3. Trimming took 6 bases from V and 1 from J, leaving 15 bases between them. Germline CDR1 reads SGHTA; CDR2 reads FQGNSA. The CDR3 protein is CASRTPLGGNTGELFF. For the CDR3, the DNA is TGTGCCAGCAGGACCCCGTTAGGCGGGAACACCGGGGAGCTGTTTTTT.

This clone has just a few counts. This chain links TRBV5-1 with TRBJ1-2; no reliable D call. Germline CDR1 and CDR2: SGHRS and YFSETQ. V shed 3 bases and J shed 8 bases, with 14 bases lying between them. The CDR3 covers 13 residues. The CDR3 DNA is TGCGCCAGCAGCTCGAGCGAGCCATGGGGCTACACCTTC. Its protein is CASSSSEPWGYTF.

The CDR3 nucleotides are TGCGCCAGCAGCTTGGCCGGCGAGGGTTTTGGCTACACCTTC. Translation gives CASSLAGEGFGYTF. The chain recombines TRBV5-1 with TRBJ1-2, with D unclear. Germline CDR1 is SGHRS and CDR2 is YFSETQ. V was clipped by 0 bases and J by 7 bases, with 13 bases between them. This CDR3 is built from 14 residues.

The rearrangement joins TRBV18 to TRBJ1-2; D perhaps matches TRBD1 (5 bases). Trimming took 3 bases from V and 2 from J, leaving 10 bases between them. The CDR3 has 14 residues. In germline, CDR1 is KGHSH, CDR2 LQKENI. The CDR3 DNA is TGTGCCAGCTCACCGGACCAGGGAAACTATGGCTACACCTTC. This codes for CASSPDQGNYGYTF.

The sample holds one count of this clone. The CDR3 loop is CGLTLSGAENTGELFF. CDR3 nucleotides: TGTGGCTTAACGCTCAGCGGGGCAGAGAACACCGGGGAGCTGTTTTTT. The chain combines TRBV30 with TRBJ2-2, with TRBD2 matching 7 bases. Per the germline V gene, CDR1 is GTSNPN and CDR2 is SVGIG (reference sequence). The length of the CDR3 is 16 residues.

Only a few counts were recorded for this clone. The CDR3 coding sequence is TGCGCCAGCAGCCAAGATACCGGGCGGGCAGATACGCAGTATTTT. It encodes CASSQDTGRADTQYF. The chain uses TRBV4-3 and TRBJ2-3, with D possibly TRBD2 on 5 matching bases. This CDR3 region has 15 residues. The V gene's germline CDR1 is LGHNA and CDR2 YSLEER. The V gene lost 0 bases and the J gene lost 4 bases, with 11 bases spanning the gap.